Listed here are 20 T cell receptor beta chains from one sample, sequenced in a study of T cell clonality in common variable immunodeficiency. Produced via immunoSEQ multiplex PCR; TCRdb's table is partial and in-frame only. This sample carries about 52,000 clones, none of them present only once. The sample was peripheral blood mononuclear cells. These receptors all stem from a person aged 18 to 75 in good health.

This clone was observed many times. The CDR3 goes on 3 residues after the read ends, and that part is filled in from the germline J gene. The chain combines TRBV28 with TRBJ1-2; 7 nucleotides match TRBD1. Germline V gene lookup returns CDR1 MDHEN and CDR2 SYDVKM. Trimming cost V 5 bases and J 7 bases; bases outside gene matches: 10. The CDR3 runs to 14 residues. The covered CDR3 bases are TGTGCCAGCAGTCCTCCGACAGGGTTTCGTGGC. Its translation: CASSPPTGFRG. The full CDR3 sequence reads CASSPPTGFRGYTF.

This clone was counted ten times or more. The missing CDR3 end, 3 residues past where the read stops, is filled in from the germline J gene. This chain joins TRBV20-1 and TRBJ2-5; TRBD1 matches 8 bases. The CDR3 sequence is 14 residues long. V shed 1 base, J shed 3 bases, and the junction held 4 bases outside the gene matches. Germline V CDR1 and CDR2: DFQATT, SNEGSKA (reference sequence). CDR3 protein: CSARGTGWEETQYF. Partial CDR3 DNA: TGCAGTGCTAGAGGGACAGGGTGGGAAGAGACC.

This clone was observed at least ten times. The read is 3 residues too short to cover the CDR3 end, so that end is filled in from the germline J gene. This chain links TRBV10-3 with TRBJ1-2; D is unresolved. Germline CDR1 and CDR2: ENHRY and SYGVKD. The length of the CDR3 is 11 residues. CDR3 protein: CAISESYDYTF. The sequenced part of the CDR3 DNA is TGTGCCATCAGTGAGAGCTACGAC.

This clone was counted at least ten times. The missing CDR3 end, 3 residues past where the read stops, is filled in from the germline J gene. The chain is built from TRBV20-1 and TRBJ2-2; 9 nucleotides match TRBD2. V trimming: 0 bases; J trimming: 5 bases; junction bases outside the gene matches: 7. There are 16 residues in the CDR3. CDR1 and CDR2 (germline): DFQATT, SNEGSKA (reference sequence). The CDR3: CSARDQAGGKTGELFF. The CDR3 DNA, read in part, is TGCAGTGCTAGAGATCAAGCGGGAGGAAAAACCGGGGAG.

On this clone itself: The observed sequence ends 3 residues before the CDR3 terminus, with the missing tail filled in from the germline J gene. The chain uses TRBV19 and TRBJ1-1; TRBD1 aligns across 7 bases. The V and J ends lost 2 bases and 7 bases, in that order; junction bases with no gene match: 10. CDR3 length: 15 amino acids. Germline CDR1 reads LNHDA; CDR2 reads SQIVND (reference sequence). CDR3 DNA (partial): TGTGCCAGTAGTATATCTCTGGAGGGGGCGTATGAA. It yields the protein CASSISLEGAYE. Given in full, the CDR3 is CASSISLEGAYEAFF.

This clone was detected ten times or more. The read ends 3 residues early relative to the CDR3; the germline J gene fills the gap. The chain has TRBV19 and TRBJ2-1; 11 bases are a match to TRBD2. The CDR3 is 19 residues long. Germline lookup yields CDR1 LNHDA and CDR2 SQIVND (reference sequence). The V and J ends lost 1 base and 4 bases, in that order; junction bases with no gene match: 12. Partial CDR3 DNA: TGTGCCAGTAGTATAGGTCAGGCTAGCGGGAGGCGTAGTTACAATGAG. Translation gives CASSIGQASGRRSYNE. Given in full, the CDR3 is CASSIGQASGRRSYNEQFF. The full variable domain, its missing parts supplied by reference TRBV19 and TRBJ2-1, is DGGITQSPKYLFRKEGQNVTLSCEQNLNHDAMYWYRQDPGQGLRLIYYSQIVNDFQKGDIAEGYSVSREKKESFPLTVTSAQKNPTAFYLCASSIGQASGRRSYNEQFFGPGTRLTVL.

Ten or more counts support this clone. The read finishes 3 residues shy of the CDR3 end, and the germline J gene is used to complete it. This sequence joins TRBV5-4 and TRBJ2-1, with TRBD2 matching over 11 bases. The ends lost 0 bases at V and 5 bases at J; junction bases unmatched: 4. From germline, CDR1 is SGHNT and CDR2 YYREEE (reference sequence). The CDR3 consists of 16 residues. This CDR3 is CASSLGGLADHNEQFF. The CDR3 DNA, read in part, is TGTGCCAGCAGCTTGGGGGGACTAGCGGATCACAATGAG. Complete variable domain (other parts from reference TRBV5-4 and TRBJ2-1): ETGVTQSPTHLIKTRGQQVTLRCSSQSGHNTVSWYQQALGQGPQFIFQYYREEENGRGNFPPRFSGLQFPNYSSELNVNALELDDSALYLCASSLGGLADHNEQFFGPGTRLTVL.

This clone was counted many times. Read sequence stops 3 residues before the CDR3 end, and the germline J gene provides the missing end. The gene calls are TRBV19 and TRBJ1-2; D is perhaps TRBD1 (6 bases). Germline CDR1 LNHDA, CDR2 SQIVND (reference sequence). The CDR3 contains 14 residues. The CDR3 DNA, read in part, is TGTGCCAGTAGTATAGTCCCGACAGGCCGGGGC. It specifies CASSIVPTGRG. In full, the CDR3 is CASSIVPTGRGYTF. Together with reference TRBV19 and TRBJ1-2, the CDR3 gives the full variable domain: DGGITQSPKYLFRKEGQNVTLSCEQNLNHDAMYWYRQDPGQGLRLIYYSQIVNDFQKGDIAEGYSVSREKKESFPLTVTSAQKNPTAFYLCASSIVPTGRGYTFGSGTRLTVV.

On this clone: The CDR3 end falls 3 residues outside the read, so it is completed with the germline J gene. The chain recombines TRBV19 with TRBJ1-4; a weak D match, TRBD1 (5 bases). The CDR3 totals 16 residues. CDR1 is LNHDA, CDR2 SQIVND, per germline (reference sequence). The CDR3: CASKGGGGTGANVLFF. The DNA read from the CDR3 is TGTGCCAGTAAGGGTGGCGGAGGGACTGGGGCCAACGTA.

This clone was recorded many times. The read comes to an end 3 residues before the CDR3 does, leaving the germline J gene to fill in the end. The V call is TRBV30, the J call TRBJ2-7; the D is unclear. The CDR3 loop spans 12 amino acids. The germline V gene has CDR1 GTSNPN and CDR2 SVGIG (reference sequence). V dropped 4 bases and J dropped 6 bases, with 13 bases sitting between them. The CDR3 here is CAWTSTPPEQYF. CDR3 DNA (partial): TGTGCCTGGACCTCTACGCCCCCCGAG.

The sample holds many counts of this clone. At one end, the junction sequence differs from germline, possibly due to a read error. The sequenced fragment ends 3 residues before the CDR3 boundary, so the rest is inferred from the germline J gene. This chain uses TRBV4-2 with TRBJ1-2; no clear D. Germline V CDR1 and CDR2: LGHNA, YNFKEQ. CDR3 length equals 16 residues. The CDR3 sequence: CASSQGRIRSYYGYTF. The CDR3 bases that were read are TGCGCCAGCAGCCAAGGCCGAATCAGGAGCTACTATGGC.

Regarding this clone: With the read ending 3 residues before the CDR3 end, the germline J gene is used to fill in that end. The chain recombines TRBV5-6 with TRBJ1-2, with D maybe TRBD1 (5 bases). The CDR3 length is 15 residues. The germline CDR1 and CDR2 sequences are SGHDT and YYEEEE. The CDR3 DNA, read in part, is TGTGCCAGCAGCTTGGCCCCGGGGGGATTCTACGAC. Protein product: CASSLAPGGFYD. The CDR3 reads in full as CASSLAPGGFYDYTF.

This clone was seen only a few times. The CDR3 end falls 3 residues outside the read, so it is completed with the germline J gene. The gene calls are TRBV18 and TRBJ2-2, with 8 bases lining up with TRBD1. Germline V lookup: CDR1 KGHSH, CDR2 LQKENI. The CDR3 has 13 amino acids. V lost 6 bases, J lost 10 bases, and 7 bases stayed unmatched. The sequenced part of the CDR3 DNA is TGTGCCAGCTCGCCCGACAGGGGAATGGAG. Translating it yields CASSPDRGME. The whole CDR3 region reads CASSPDRGMELFF. The entire variable domain, with the rest obtained from reference TRBV18 and TRBJ2-2, is as follows: NAGVMQNPRHLVRRRGQEARLRCSPMKGHSHVYWYRQLPEEGLKFMVYLQKENIIDESGMPKERFSAEFPKEGPSILRIQQVVRGDSAAYFCASSPDRGMELFFGEGSRLTVL.

On this clone: The read terminates 3 residues before the CDR3 end, so the remaining end is supplied by the germline J gene. The J gene is TRBJ1-2, the V gene TRBV7-6; TRBD1 aligns across 7 bases. Germline values: CDR1 SGHVS, CDR2 FNYEAQ. CDR3 length: 14 amino acids. CDR3: CASSGRDSAYDYTF. CDR3 DNA, as far as it was read: TGTGCCAGCAGCGGGCGGGACAGCGCCTACGAC. Full variable domain (rest looked up from reference TRBV7-6 and TRBJ1-2): GAGVSQSPRYKVTKRGQDVALRCDPISGHVSLYWYRQALGQGPEFLTYFNYEAQQDKSGLPNDRFSAERPEGSISTLTIQRTEQRDSAMYRCASSGRDSAYDYTFGSGTRLTVV.

This clone was seen more than once but under ten times. The observed sequence ends 3 residues before the CDR3 terminus, with the missing tail filled in from the germline J gene. The chain has TRBV19 and TRBJ2-1; D perhaps matches TRBD2 (6 bases). The CDR3 consists of 17 residues. CDR1 and CDR2 from the germline V gene are LNHDA and SQIVND (reference sequence). Trimming pared 2 bases from V and 7 bases from J, leaving 21 bases between. CDR3 bases read: TGTGCCAGTAGTATATCCCGGGGGTATGGGGGTCCTAATGAG. Encoded protein: CASSISRGYGGPNE. The whole CDR3 protein reads CASSISRGYGGPNEQFF.

This clone was seen ten or more times. The sequenced fragment ends 3 residues before the CDR3 boundary, so the rest is inferred from the germline J gene. The chain uses TRBV6-1 and TRBJ1-4; unclear D gene. This CDR3 is built from 17 residues. CDR1 and CDR2 from the germline V gene are MNHNS and SASEGT. V was trimmed by 2 bases and J by 8 bases, leaving 21 bases between them. The CDR3: CASSERPGNLIGEKLFF. The covered CDR3 bases are TGTGCCAGCAGTGAACGTCCTGGAAACCTAATAGGGGAAAAA.

To note about this clone: The read gets to within 3 residues of the CDR3 end, and the germline J gene fills in the rest. This chain joins TRBV7-8 and TRBJ1-1; D is ambiguous. Germline lookup yields CDR1 SGHVS and CDR2 FQNEAQ. CDR3 length equals 11 residues. The DNA read from the CDR3 is TGTGCCAGCAGCCCCTTAGCTGCA. Its protein is CASSPLAA. From start to end, the CDR3 is CASSPLAAAFF.

This clone appeared many times. Sequencing ends 3 residues short of the CDR3 end; the germline J gene provides the rest. This chain links TRBV5-4 with TRBJ2-3, with D uncertain. Germline CDR1 reads SGHNT; CDR2 reads YYREEE (reference sequence). The CDR3 consists of 12 residues. Between the trimmed V and J ends, which lost 2 bases and 4 bases, there was a span of 5 bases. The CDR3 region is CASSLKPDTQYF. CDR3 DNA (partial): TGTGCCAGCAGCTTAAAGCCAGATACG.

The table lists this clone with many counts. The read ends 3 residues before the CDR3 terminus; that terminus is restored from the germline J gene. V gene TRBV19 combines with J gene TRBJ2-7, with 10 positions matching TRBD2. Germline CDR1 and CDR2: LNHDA and SQIVND (reference sequence). V was clipped by 6 bases and J by 0 bases; unmatched bases: 5. This CDR3 comprises 15 residues. The CDR3 loop is CASSLTSGTSYEQYF. CDR3 DNA (partial): TGTGCCAGTAGCCTTACTAGCGGGACCTCCTACGAG.

Ten or more counts support this clone. Read sequence stops 3 residues before the CDR3 end, and the germline J gene provides the missing end. The rearrangement links TRBV19 to TRBJ2-1, with TRBD2 matching 8 bases. V shed 5 bases, J shed 5 bases, and the junction held 14 bases outside the gene matches. The CDR3 length is 17 residues. Germline CDR1 reads LNHDA; CDR2 reads SQIVND (reference sequence). CDR3 sequence: CASSPSRAVAGNNEQFF. The CDR3 DNA, read in part, is TGTGCCAGTAGTCCCTCTCGGGCGGTAGCGGGAAACAATGAG.